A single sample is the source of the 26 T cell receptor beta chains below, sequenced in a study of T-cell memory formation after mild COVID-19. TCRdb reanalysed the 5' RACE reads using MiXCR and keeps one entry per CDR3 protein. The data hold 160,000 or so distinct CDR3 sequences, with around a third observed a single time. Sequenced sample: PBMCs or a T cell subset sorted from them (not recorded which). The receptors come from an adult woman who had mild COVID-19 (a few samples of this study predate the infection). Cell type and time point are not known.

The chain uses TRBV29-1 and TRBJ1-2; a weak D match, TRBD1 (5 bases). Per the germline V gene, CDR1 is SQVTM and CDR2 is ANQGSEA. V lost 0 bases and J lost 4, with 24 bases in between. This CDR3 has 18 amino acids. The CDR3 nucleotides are TGCAGCGTTGAAGATCGGTTCCAGGGCCAGGGAGTAAGCTATGGCTACACCTTC. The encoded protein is CSVEDRFQGQGVSYGYTF.

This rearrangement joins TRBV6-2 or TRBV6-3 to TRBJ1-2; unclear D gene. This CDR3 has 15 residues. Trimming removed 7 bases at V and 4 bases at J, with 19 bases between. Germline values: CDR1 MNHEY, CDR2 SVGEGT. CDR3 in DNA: TGTGCCAGCACGGCTGCATGGGATCTGAGCTATGGCTACACCTTC. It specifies CASTAAWDLSYGYTF.

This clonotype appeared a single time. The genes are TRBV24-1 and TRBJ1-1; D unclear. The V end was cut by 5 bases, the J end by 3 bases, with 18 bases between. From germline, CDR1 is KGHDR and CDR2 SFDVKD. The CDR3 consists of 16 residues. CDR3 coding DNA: TGTGCCACCAGTGGAGACGGGGAAGTTGGGGACACTGAAGCTTTCTTT. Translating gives CATSGDGEVGDTEAFF.

As DNA, the CDR3 is TGCGCCAGCGGAGGGGCCGGAGCTAACTATGGCTACACCTTC. Translated, it gives CASGGAGANYGYTF. V usage is TRBV5-1 and J usage is TRBJ1-2, with D possibly being TRBD1 (5 bases). Per germline, CDR1 SGHRS and CDR2 YFSETQ. Trimming removed 7 bases from V and 0 bases from J, with 13 bases in between. The CDR3 has 14 amino acids.

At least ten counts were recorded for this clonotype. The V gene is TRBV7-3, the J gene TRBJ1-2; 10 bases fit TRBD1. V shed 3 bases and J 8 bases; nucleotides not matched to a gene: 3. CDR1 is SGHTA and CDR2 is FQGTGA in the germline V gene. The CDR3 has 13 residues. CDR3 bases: TGTGCCAGCAGCTTCGGGGACAGGGGCGGCTACACCTTC. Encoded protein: CASSFGDRGGYTF.

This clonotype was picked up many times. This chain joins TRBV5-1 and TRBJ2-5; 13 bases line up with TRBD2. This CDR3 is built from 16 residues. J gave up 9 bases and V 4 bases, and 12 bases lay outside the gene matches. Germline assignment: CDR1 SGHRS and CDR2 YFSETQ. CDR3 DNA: TGCGCCAGCAGCAGGACTAGCGGGGGCCAGGGGACGGCCCAGTACTTC. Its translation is CASSRTSGGQGTAQYF.

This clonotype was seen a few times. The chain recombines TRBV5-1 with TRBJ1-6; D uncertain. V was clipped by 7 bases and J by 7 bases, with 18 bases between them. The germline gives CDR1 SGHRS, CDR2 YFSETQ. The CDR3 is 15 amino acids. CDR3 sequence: CASPFARASNSPLHF. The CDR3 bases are TGCGCCAGCCCCTTCGCAAGGGCTTCGAATTCACCCCTCCACTTT.

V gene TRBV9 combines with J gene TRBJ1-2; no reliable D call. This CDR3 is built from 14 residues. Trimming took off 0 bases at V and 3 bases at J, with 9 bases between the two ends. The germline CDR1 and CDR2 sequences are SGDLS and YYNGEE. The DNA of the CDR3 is TGTGCCAGCAGCGTAGGCGGCGGAGACTATGGCTACACCTTC. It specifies CASSVGGGDYGYTF.

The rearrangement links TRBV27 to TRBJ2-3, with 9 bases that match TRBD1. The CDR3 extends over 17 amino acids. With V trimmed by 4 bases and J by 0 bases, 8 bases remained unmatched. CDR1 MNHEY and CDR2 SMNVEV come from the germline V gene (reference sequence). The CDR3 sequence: CASSWGNRGRSTDTQYF. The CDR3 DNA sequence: TGTGCCAGCAGTTGGGGAAACAGGGGGCGGAGCACAGATACGCAGTATTTT.

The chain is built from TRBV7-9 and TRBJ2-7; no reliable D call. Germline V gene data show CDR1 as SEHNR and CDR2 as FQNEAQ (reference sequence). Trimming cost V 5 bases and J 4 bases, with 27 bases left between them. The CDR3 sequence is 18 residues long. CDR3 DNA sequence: TGTGCCAGCAGCCGCGACACCCTGGGCCTCCCCTTCGTATACGAGCAGTACTTC. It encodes CASSRDTLGLPFVYEQYF.

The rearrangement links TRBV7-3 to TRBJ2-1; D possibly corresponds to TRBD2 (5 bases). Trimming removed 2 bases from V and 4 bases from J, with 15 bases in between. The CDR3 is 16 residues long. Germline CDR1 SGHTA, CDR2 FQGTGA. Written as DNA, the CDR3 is TGTGCCAGCAGCTTATCCCCAGCCCGGAGGTACAATGAGCAGTTCTTC. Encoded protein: CASSLSPARRYNEQFF. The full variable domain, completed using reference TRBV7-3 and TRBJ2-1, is GAGVSQTPSNKVTEKGKYVELRCDPISGHTALYWYRQSLGQGPEFLIYFQGTGAADDSGLPNDRFFAVRPEGSVSTLKIQRTERGDSAVYLCASSLSPARRYNEQFFGPGTRLTVL.

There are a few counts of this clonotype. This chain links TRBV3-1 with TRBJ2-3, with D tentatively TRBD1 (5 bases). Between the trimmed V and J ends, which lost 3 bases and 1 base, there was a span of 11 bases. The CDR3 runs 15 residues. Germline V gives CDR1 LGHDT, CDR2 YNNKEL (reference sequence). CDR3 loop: CASSHIRAGTDTQYF. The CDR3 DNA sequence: TGTGCCAGCAGCCATATCAGGGCTGGCACAGATACGCAGTATTTT.

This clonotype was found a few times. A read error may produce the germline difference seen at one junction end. The CDR3 reads CATTRQDGPSGELFF. CDR3 coding DNA: TGTGCCACCACCAGACAGGACGGACCTTCCGGGGAGCTGTTTTTT. The chain has TRBV15 and TRBJ2-2; D is perhaps TRBD1 (6 bases). The CDR3 length is 15 residues. CDR1 is LNHNV and CDR2 is YYDKDF in the germline V gene (reference sequence).

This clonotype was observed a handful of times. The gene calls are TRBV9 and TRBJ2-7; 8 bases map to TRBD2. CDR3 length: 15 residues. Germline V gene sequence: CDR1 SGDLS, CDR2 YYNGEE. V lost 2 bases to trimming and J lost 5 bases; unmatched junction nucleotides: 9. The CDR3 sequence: CASSVSHLLADEQYF. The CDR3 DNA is TGTGCCAGCAGCGTCTCCCACCTACTAGCGGACGAGCAGTACTTC.

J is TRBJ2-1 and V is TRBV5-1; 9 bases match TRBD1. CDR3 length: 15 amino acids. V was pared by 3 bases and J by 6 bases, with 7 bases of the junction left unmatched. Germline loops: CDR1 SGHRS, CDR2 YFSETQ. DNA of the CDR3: TGCGCCAGCAGCTCGGGACAGGGCCCCCTCAATGAGCAGTTCTTC. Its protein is CASSSGQGPLNEQFF. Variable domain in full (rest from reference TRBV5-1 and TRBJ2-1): KAGVTQTPRYLIKTRGQQVTLSCSPISGHRSVSWYQQTPGQGLQFLFEYFSETQRNKGNFPGRFSGRQFSNSRSEMNVSTLELGDSALYLCASSSGQGPLNEQFFGPGTRLTVL.

In nucleotides, the CDR3 is TGTGCCAGCAGTTTATTAGGTAACAATGAGCAGTTCTTC. Amino acids: CASSLLGNNEQFF. The chain joins TRBV27 to TRBJ2-1; D ambiguous. CDR1 is MNHEY and CDR2 is SMNVEV in the germline V gene (reference sequence). CDR3 size: 13 residues. V lost 1 base, J lost 5 bases, and 6 bases lay in between.

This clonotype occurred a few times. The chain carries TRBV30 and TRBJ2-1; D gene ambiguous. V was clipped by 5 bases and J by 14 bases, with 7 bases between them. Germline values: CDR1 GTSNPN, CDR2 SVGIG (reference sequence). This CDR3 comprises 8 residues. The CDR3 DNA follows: TGTGCCTGGGAAGGGAAGTTCTTC. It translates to CAWEGKFF.

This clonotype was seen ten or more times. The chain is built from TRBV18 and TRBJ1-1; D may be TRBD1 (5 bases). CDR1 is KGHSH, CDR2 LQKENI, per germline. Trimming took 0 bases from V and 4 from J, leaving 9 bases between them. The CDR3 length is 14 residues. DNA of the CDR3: TGTGCCAGCTCACCACCCGGGGGGGGCACTGAAGCTTTCTTT. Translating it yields CASSPPGGGTEAFF.

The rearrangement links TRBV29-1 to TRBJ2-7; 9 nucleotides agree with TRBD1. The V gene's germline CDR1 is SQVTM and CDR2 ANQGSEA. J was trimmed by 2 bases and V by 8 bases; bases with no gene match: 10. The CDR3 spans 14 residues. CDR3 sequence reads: CSSQGGQGPYEQYF. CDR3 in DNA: TGCAGCTCACAAGGGGGACAGGGACCCTACGAGCAGTACTTC.

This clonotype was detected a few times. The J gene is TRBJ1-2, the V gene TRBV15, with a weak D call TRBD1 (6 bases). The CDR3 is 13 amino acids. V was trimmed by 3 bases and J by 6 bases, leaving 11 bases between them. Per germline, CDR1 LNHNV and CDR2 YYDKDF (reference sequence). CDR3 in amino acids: CATSSKGVDGYTF. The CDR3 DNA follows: TGTGCCACCAGCAGTAAGGGGGTAGATGGCTACACCTTC.

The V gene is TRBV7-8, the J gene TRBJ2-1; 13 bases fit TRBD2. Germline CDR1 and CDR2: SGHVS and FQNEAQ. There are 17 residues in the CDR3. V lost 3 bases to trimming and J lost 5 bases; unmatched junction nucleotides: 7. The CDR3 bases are TGTGCCAGCAGCTTTCTTATTGGGACTAGCGGGAACAATGAGCAGTTCTTC. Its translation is CASSFLIGTSGNNEQFF.

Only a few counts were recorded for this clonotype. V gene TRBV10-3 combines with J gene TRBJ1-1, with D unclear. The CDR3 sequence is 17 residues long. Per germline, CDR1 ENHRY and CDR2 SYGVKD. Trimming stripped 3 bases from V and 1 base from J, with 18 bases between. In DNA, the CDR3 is TGTGCCATCAGTGAAAGGAGGGAGGGATCAAGGAACACTGAAGCTTTCTTT. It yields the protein CAISERREGSRNTEAFF.

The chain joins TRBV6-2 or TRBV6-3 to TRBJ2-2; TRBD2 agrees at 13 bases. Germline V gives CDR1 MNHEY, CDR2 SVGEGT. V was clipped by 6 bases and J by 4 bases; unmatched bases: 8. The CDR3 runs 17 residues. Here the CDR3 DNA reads TGTGCCAGCAGCACCGGACTAGCGGGAGCTGTCACCGGGGAGCTGTTTTTT. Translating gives CASSTGLAGAVTGELFF.

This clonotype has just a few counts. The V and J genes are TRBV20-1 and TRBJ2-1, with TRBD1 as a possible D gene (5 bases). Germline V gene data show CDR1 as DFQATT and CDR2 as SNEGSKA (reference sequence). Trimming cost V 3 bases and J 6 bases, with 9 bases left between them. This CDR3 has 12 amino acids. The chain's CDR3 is CSASRTGNEQFF. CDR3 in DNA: TGCAGTGCTAGTCGTACAGGCAATGAGCAGTTCTTC.

CDR3 protein: CASSRRTSGRVNSYNEQFF. In nucleotides, the CDR3 is TGTGCCAGCAGTCGAAGGACTAGCGGGAGGGTTAACTCCTACAATGAGCAGTTCTTC. The chain is built from TRBV12-3 or TRBV12-4 and TRBJ2-1, with 15 bases that match TRBD2. The CDR3 is made up of 19 amino acids. The V segment lost 5 bases and the J segment 0 bases; nucleotides outside the gene matches: 8.

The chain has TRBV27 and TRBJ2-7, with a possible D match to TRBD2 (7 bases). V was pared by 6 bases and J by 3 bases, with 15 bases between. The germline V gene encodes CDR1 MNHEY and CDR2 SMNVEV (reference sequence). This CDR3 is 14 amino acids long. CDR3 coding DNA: TGTGCCAGCAGACGATGGGAGGGACACTACGAGCAGTACTTC. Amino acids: CASRRWEGHYEQYF.